What follows are 8 T cell receptor beta chains derived from one specimen sequenced in a study of T cells in localized non-small cell lung cancer (dated by TCRdb to between 2020 and 2021). The method behind the library was the immunoSEQ multiplex PCR assay. TCRdb provides this immuneACCESS table in a form limited to in-frame rearrangements. Some clones are lacking; in checked studies, under half of them reflect an unresolved V gene, and why the rest are absent is not known. The sample table lists 30,000 to 45,000 clones, 81% of them with a count of one. The top ten clonotypes cover under 8% of the sample. The sample in question was peripheral blood mononuclear cells, obtained before any cancer treatment. These TCRs come from a male donor at least 60 years old with stage II lung adenocarcinoma.

The chain joins TRBV12-5 to TRBJ2-1; tentative D call: TRBD2 (6 bases). Trimming pared 1 base from V and 6 bases from J, leaving 7 bases between. The V gene's germline CDR1 is LGHNT and CDR2 FRNRAP. The CDR3 is 13 residues long. CDR3 nucleotides: TGTGCTAGTGGTTTGGCGGGAGCCAATGAGCAGTTCTTC. This encodes CASGLAGANEQFF.

CDR3 DNA sequence: TGTGCCAGCAGCTTAGGGAGCTCCTACGAGCAGTACTTC. Protein: CASSLGSSYEQYF. The genes are TRBV11-3 and TRBJ2-7; unclear D gene. CDR1 and CDR2 from the germline V gene are SGHNT and YENEEA. CDR3 size: 13 residues. V was shortened by 1 base and J by 0 bases, with 4 bases between the two germline ends.

This clone was seen a single time. The genes are TRBV14 and TRBJ2-2; 12 bases agree with TRBD1. Per germline, CDR1 SGHDN and CDR2 FVKESK. J lost 7 bases, V lost 5 bases, and 2 bases had no gene match. This CDR3 contains 14 residues. The CDR3 loop is CASSGTGGVGELFF. In DNA form, the CDR3 reads TGTGCCAGCAGCGGGACAGGGGGCGTCGGGGAGCTGTTTTTT.

This clone has just one count. The rearrangement uses TRBV7-2 and TRBJ2-3; weak D call: TRBD1 (8 bases). V dropped 5 bases and J dropped 4 bases, with 16 bases sitting between them. The germline V gene encodes CDR1 SGHTA and CDR2 FQGNSA. The CDR3 contains 15 residues. CDR3 amino acids: CASSPQGGKADTQYF. CDR3 bases: TGTGCCAGCAGCCCACAGGGGGGGAAAGCAGATACGCAGTATTTT.

V and J are TRBV6-1 and TRBJ2-7; 12 bases map to TRBD2. The J segment lost 7 bases and the V segment lost 4 bases, leaving 8 bases of the junction unmatched. CDR3 length: 15 amino acids. Germline-derived CDR1 and CDR2 are MNHNS and SASEGT. CDR3 protein: CASSALTSGSREQYF. The DNA for the CDR3 is TGTGCCAGCAGTGCCCTGACTAGCGGGAGTAGGGAGCAGTACTTC.

The chain joins TRBV6-6 to TRBJ1-1; 11 bases are shared with TRBD1. After removal of 5 bases from V and 0 bases from J, the junction contained 2 bases not matched to a gene. The CDR3 sequence is 15 residues long. CDR1 and CDR2 from the germline V gene are MNHNY and SVGAGI (reference sequence). The CDR3, as DNA: TGTGCCAGCAGTGGGGACAGGGGGATGAACACTGAAGCTTTCTTT. Protein sequence: CASSGDRGMNTEAFF.

The V gene is TRBV6-6, the J gene TRBJ2-1; tentative D call: TRBD2 (5 bases). This CDR3 is 14 amino acids long. CDR1 is MNHNY, CDR2 SVGAGI, per germline (reference sequence). V was clipped by 5 bases and J by 7 bases, with 15 bases between them. CDR3 DNA sequence: TGTGCCAGCAGTACACCTAGGAGCGGTAATGAGCAGTTCTTC. Its protein is CASSTPRSGNEQFF.

The V call is TRBV6-1, the J call TRBJ2-7; 7 bases line up with TRBD2. The V gene's germline CDR1 is MNHNS and CDR2 SASEGT. Trimming took 8 bases from V and 1 from J; bases not matched to a gene: 8. The CDR3 is made up of 14 amino acids. This CDR3 reads CASGGGWGSYEQYF. Written as DNA, the CDR3 is TGTGCCAGCGGGGGAGGGTGGGGTTCCTACGAGCAGTACTTC.